One and the same sample provided the 28 T cell receptor beta chains below, sequenced in a study of cytomegalovirus exposure and HLA in healthy donors. PCR was performed using 60 Vbeta and 13 Jbeta primers. Method: immunoSEQ multiplex PCR; TCRdb's copy keeps in-frame clones and lacks some. The data contain 140,000 or so clones, around two thirds of them singletons. The sample taken for sequencing was PBMCs. Receptors were obtained from a man aged 18 to 35 in good health and CMV-seropositive.

This clone showed up just a few times. The chain carries TRBV9 and TRBJ1-2; 8 nucleotides line up with TRBD1. This CDR3 contains 14 residues. Germline CDR1 SGDLS, CDR2 YYNGEE. V lost 7 bases and J lost 6; bases outside the gene matches: 11. The CDR3 sequence is CASRRQGSSNGYTF. The CDR3 DNA reads TGTGCCAGCCGCAGACAGGGGTCCTCGAATGGCTACACCTTC.

The count of this clone is one. J is TRBJ2-3 and V is TRBV11-1, with a possible D match to TRBD1 (6 bases). Trimming shortened V by 5 bases and J by 2 bases, and 14 bases separated the two germline ends. The germline gives CDR1 SGHAT, CDR2 FQDESV (reference sequence). CDR3 length: 15 residues. Written as DNA, the CDR3 is TGTGCCAGCAGCAACAGACAGGCACTCACAGATACGCAGTATTTT. Translated: CASSNRQALTDTQYF. The full variable domain, completed using reference TRBV11-1 and TRBJ2-3, is EAEVAQSPRYKITEKSQAVAFWCDPISGHATLYWYRQILGQGPELLVQFQDESVVDDSQLPKDRFSAERLKGVDSTLKIQPAELGDSAMYLCASSNRQALTDTQYFGPGTRLTVL.

This clone was found a few times. This chain joins TRBV19 and TRBJ2-7; TRBD2 aligns across 7 bases. V was clipped by 3 bases and J by 6 bases; unmatched bases: 2. The CDR3 contains 12 residues. Germline V gives CDR1 LNHDA, CDR2 SQIVND (reference sequence). CDR3 coding DNA: TGTGCCAGTAGTATGGGGGGGACCGAGCAGTACTTC. Encoded protein: CASSMGGTEQYF.

This clone was picked up a small number of times. The chain employs TRBV28 and TRBJ1-5, with 9 positions matching TRBD1. Germline V CDR1 and CDR2: MDHEN, SYDVKM. The CDR3 runs 15 residues. Unmatched junction bases numbered 8, after V lost 5 bases and J lost 6 bases. The CDR3 nucleotides are TGTGCCAGCAGTCACCGGGACAGGGCGCCTCAGCCCCAGCATTTT. Translation gives CASSHRDRAPQPQHF.

This clone was observed a handful of times. The chain uses TRBV4-1 and TRBJ1-6; D unclear. V shed 5 bases and J shed 4 bases, with 12 bases lying between them. The CDR3 has 15 amino acids. CDR1 and CDR2 from the germline V gene are MGHRA and YSYEKL. CDR3 loop: CASSSREVYNSPLHF. The CDR3 DNA reads as TGCGCCAGCAGCTCAAGGGAGGTTTATAATTCACCCCTCCACTTT.

This clone was observed a few times. The chain couples TRBV6-4 to TRBJ2-3; 10 bases line up with TRBD1. CDR3 length: 14 amino acids. Germline assignment: CDR1 MRHNA and CDR2 SNTAGT. With V trimmed by 6 bases and J by 7 bases, 7 bases remained unmatched. CDR3 in DNA: TGTGCCAGCAGCCAGACAGGGGGCGCATATACGCAGTATTTT. Translating gives CASSQTGGAYTQYF.

The chain combines TRBV6-5 with TRBJ1-2; possibly TRBD1 for D (5 bases). V was pared by 5 bases and J by 4 bases, with 17 bases between. Germline V gene data show CDR1 as MNHEY and CDR2 as SVGAGI. There are 15 residues in the CDR3. CDR3 coding DNA: TGTGCCAGCAGTCCAAACTTACTGGGGGGCTATGGCTACACCTTC. As protein: CASSPNLLGGYGYTF.

V is TRBV11-3 and J is TRBJ1-2; TRBD1 agrees at 7 bases. The CDR3 spans 13 residues. CDR1 is SGHNT and CDR2 is YENEEA in the germline V gene. V shed 6 bases, J shed 5 bases, and the junction held 6 bases outside the gene matches. CDR3 protein: CASRSGQIYGYTF. The CDR3 nucleotides read TGTGCCAGCAGGTCGGGACAGATTTATGGCTACACCTTC.

This clone came up once. The V call is TRBV5-4, the J call TRBJ2-2; 10 bases agree with TRBD1. The CDR3 totals 17 residues. CDR1 and CDR2 from the germline V gene are SGHNT and YYREEE (reference sequence). V lost 4 bases to trimming and J lost 2 bases; unmatched junction nucleotides: 8. CDR3 sequence (DNA): TGTGCCAGCAGCCGACGAGGGACAGGGGTTAACACCGGGGAGCTGTTTTTT. It codes for CASSRRGTGVNTGELFF.

The rearrangement links TRBV7-3 to TRBJ2-7; 11 nucleotides agree with TRBD1. J lost 2 bases, V lost 8 bases, and 5 bases had no gene match. The CDR3 loop spans 14 amino acids. Per the germline V gene, CDR1 is SGHTA and CDR2 is FQGTGA. CDR3 loop: CASGKDRGPYEQYF. The DNA for the CDR3 is TGTGCCAGCGGAAAGGACAGGGGGCCCTACGAGCAGTACTTC.

The chain joins TRBV4-3 to TRBJ2-5, with D perhaps matching TRBD2 (5 bases). Looked up from germline, CDR1 is LGHNA and CDR2 is YSLEER. Trimming left V 1 base short and J 1 base short, with 10 bases between. The CDR3 covers 15 residues. The CDR3 here is CASSQGGLAQETQYF. For the CDR3, the DNA is TGCGCCAGCAGCCAAGGTGGCCTAGCCCAAGAGACCCAGTACTTC.

This clone occurred a few times. This sequence joins TRBV19 and TRBJ1-1; D gene ambiguous. Trimming removed 4 bases from V and 2 bases from J, with 11 bases in between. Germline V lookup: CDR1 LNHDA, CDR2 SQIVND (reference sequence). The CDR3 has 14 amino acids. In DNA form, the CDR3 reads TGTGCCAGTAGTAGGGCCAGTCTCAACACTGAAGCTTTCTTT. Protein sequence: CASSRASLNTEAFF.

The genes are TRBV27 and TRBJ2-7, with 9 nucleotides matching TRBD1. V gave up 7 bases and J gave up 4 bases; unmatched junction bases: 5. This CDR3 is 13 amino acids long. Germline assignment: CDR1 MNHEY and CDR2 SMNVEV (reference sequence). Written as DNA, the CDR3 is TGTGCCAGCACCAGACAGGGGGGGTACGAGCAGTACTTC. Translated: CASTRQGGYEQYF.

There are a few counts of this clone. This chain links TRBV5-1 with TRBJ1-1; D is perhaps TRBD1 (5 bases). Trimming stripped 4 bases from V and 1 base from J, with 17 bases between. CDR3 size: 16 residues. The V gene's germline CDR1 is SGHRS and CDR2 YFSETQ. The CDR3 DNA reads TGCGCCAGCAGCGAAAGGCCTAGGGGCGCGAACACTGAAGCTTTCTTT. Encoded protein: CASSERPRGANTEAFF. The complete variable domain, with remaining parts taken from reference TRBV5-1 and TRBJ1-1, reads KAGVTQTPRYLIKTRGQQVTLSCSPISGHRSVSWYQQTPGQGLQFLFEYFSETQRNKGNFPGRFSGRQFSNSRSEMNVSTLELGDSALYLCASSERPRGANTEAFFGQGTRLTVV.

The V call is TRBV6-1, the J call TRBJ1-4; D may be TRBD1 (5 bases). The ends were cut back, 4 bases at V and 7 bases at J, with 16 bases in the middle. The germline gives CDR1 MNHNS, CDR2 SASEGT. The CDR3 sequence is 15 residues long. The CDR3, as DNA: TGTGCCAGCAGTGTGGGACGGGGGGTAGGTGAAAAACTGTTTTTT. Translation gives CASSVGRGVGEKLFF.

This clone was counted only a few times. V gene TRBV2 combines with J gene TRBJ2-2; 9 bases are shared with TRBD1. Per germline, CDR1 SNHLY and CDR2 FYNNEI. V was pared by 9 bases and J by 6 bases, with 11 bases of the junction left unmatched. This CDR3 is built from 15 residues. The CDR3 loop is CASTPGQGSPGELFF. The CDR3, as DNA: TGTGCCAGTACTCCGGGACAGGGCTCCCCCGGGGAGCTGTTTTTT.

The V call is TRBV6-4, the J call TRBJ1-2, with 7 bases matching TRBD1. V was pared by 6 bases and J by 2 bases, with 6 bases of the junction left unmatched. CDR3 length equals 14 residues. Looked up from germline, CDR1 is MRHNA and CDR2 is SNTAGT. This chain's CDR3 is CASRPRDSNYGYTF. The CDR3 DNA sequence: TGTGCCAGCAGACCTAGGGACAGCAACTATGGCTACACCTTC.

V is TRBV27 and J is TRBJ1-6; tentatively, D is TRBD1 (6 bases). CDR1 is MNHEY, CDR2 SMNVEV, per germline (reference sequence). This CDR3 comprises 20 residues. V was shortened by 4 bases and J by 0 bases, with 22 bases between the two germline ends. The CDR3 DNA is TGTGCCAGCAGTTCCTCGACAGGCCACCGTGGGAGCTCCTATAATTCACCCCTCCACTTT. Encoded protein: CASSSSTGHRGSSYNSPLHF.

This clone was seen only once. The chain joins TRBV11-2 to TRBJ2-7; 7 bases map to TRBD1. Trimming cost V 5 bases and J 2 bases; bases outside gene matches: 6. This CDR3 region has 14 residues. CDR1 and CDR2 from the germline V gene are SGHAT and FQNNGV. The CDR3 loop is CASSMDRPPYEQYF. The CDR3 DNA sequence: TGTGCCAGCAGCATGGACAGGCCCCCCTACGAGCAGTACTTC.

The rearrangement uses TRBV9 and TRBJ2-7; 7 nucleotides line up with TRBD2. The germline gives CDR1 SGDLS, CDR2 YYNGEE. The CDR3 is 15 amino acids. The V segment lost 0 bases and the J segment 6 bases; nucleotides outside the gene matches: 9. The CDR3 bases are TGTGCCAGCAGCGTAGCTGGGGGGGAGGCGTCCGAGCAGTACTTC. Protein: CASSVAGGEASEQYF.

CDR3 amino acids: CAWSDLALWQYF. As DNA, the CDR3 is TGTGCCTGGAGTGACCTAGCGTTATGGCAGTACTTC. The chain carries TRBV30 and TRBJ2-7, with D maybe TRBD2 (6 bases). This CDR3 spans 12 amino acids. Germline CDR1 and CDR2: GTSNPN and SVGIG (reference sequence). Trimming left V 1 base short and J 9 bases short, with 13 bases between.

This clone was counted only a few times. V usage is TRBV25-1 and J usage is TRBJ2-7, with 14 bases fitting TRBD2. Trimming cost V 2 bases and J 2 bases; bases outside gene matches: 2. This CDR3 comprises 16 residues. The germline gives CDR1 MGHDK, CDR2 SYGVNS. The CDR3 reads CASSEAGLAGAYEQYF. CDR3 DNA: TGTGCCAGCAGTGAAGCGGGACTAGCGGGAGCCTACGAGCAGTACTTC.

The genes are TRBV5-1 and TRBJ1-1; 7 bases are a match to TRBD1. The germline V gene encodes CDR1 SGHRS and CDR2 YFSETQ. V lost 2 bases, J lost 5 bases, and 9 bases stayed unmatched. This CDR3 is built from 15 residues. The CDR3 nucleotides are TGCGCCAGCAGCTTACAGGGGCGCGAGGGGACTGAAGCTTTCTTT. This gives the protein CASSLQGREGTEAFF. The variable domain in full, completed from reference TRBV5-1 and TRBJ1-1, reads KAGVTQTPRYLIKTRGQQVTLSCSPISGHRSVSWYQQTPGQGLQFLFEYFSETQRNKGNFPGRFSGRQFSNSRSEMNVSTLELGDSALYLCASSLQGREGTEAFFGQGTRLTVV.

This clone has a handful of counts. The V call is TRBV30, the J call TRBJ2-7; 9 positions match TRBD1. The ends lost 1 base at V and 2 bases at J; junction bases unmatched: 0. The germline CDR1 and CDR2 sequences are GTSNPN and SVGIG (reference sequence). The CDR3 loop spans 13 amino acids. The CDR3 coding sequence is TGTGCCTGGAGTGGGACAGGGGCCTACGAGCAGTACTTC. Its protein product is CAWSGTGAYEQYF.

V gene TRBV28 combines with J gene TRBJ1-1; no clear D. The CDR3 is 13 residues long. V gave up 8 bases and J gave up 4 bases, with 14 bases separating them. Germline values: CDR1 MDHEN, CDR2 SYDVKM. This CDR3 reads CASFRGEVTEAFF. CDR3 bases: TGTGCCAGCTTCCGTGGGGAGGTCACTGAAGCTTTCTTT. The full variable domain, its missing parts supplied by reference TRBV28 and TRBJ1-1, is DVKVTQSSRYLVKRTGEKVFLECVQDMDHENMFWYRQDPGLGLRLIYFSYDVKMKEKGDIPEGYSVSREKKERFSLILESASTNQTSMYLCASFRGEVTEAFFGQGTRLTVV.

V usage is TRBV18 and J usage is TRBJ2-7; D may be TRBD1 (6 bases). The length of the CDR3 is 13 residues. Germline V gives CDR1 KGHSH, CDR2 LQKENI. Trimming cost V 2 bases and J 4 bases, with 9 bases left between them. The CDR3 spells CASSPLQGYEQYF. The CDR3 nucleotides are TGTGCCAGCTCACCATTGCAGGGGTACGAGCAGTACTTC.

The CDR3, as DNA: TGTGCCAGCAGTTTTCCACTAGCGGGGGCAGATACGCAGTATTTT. Amino acids: CASSFPLAGADTQYF. The genes are TRBV28 and TRBJ2-3; 11 positions agree with TRBD2. CDR3 length: 15 residues. V shed 3 bases and J 4 bases; nucleotides not matched to a gene: 3. Germline V gene lookup returns CDR1 MDHEN and CDR2 SYDVKM.

V and J are TRBV28 and TRBJ2-1; TRBD1 agrees at 10 bases. CDR1 is MDHEN, CDR2 SYDVKM, per germline. Trimming took 4 bases from V and 5 from J; bases not matched to a gene: 5. This CDR3 contains 15 residues. The CDR3 is CASSWDRGLNNEQFF. CDR3 DNA: TGTGCCAGCAGTTGGGACAGGGGCCTCAACAATGAGCAGTTCTTC.